One sample yielded the 13 T cell receptor beta chains listed below, sequenced in a study of human versus mouse CDR3 diversity and MHC coevolution (dated by TCRdb to about 2017). Libraries were made using the immunoSEQ multiplex PCR assay. What TCRdb holds here is the immuneACCESS table cut down to in-frame rearrangements. Part of the clones is not present; checked against another copy, under half of the missing clones reflect an unresolved V gene, and the others are unexplained. Across this sample there are roughly 80,000 clones, with around 95% seen only once. The ten largest clones take up 1.1% to 1.5% of the sample. Input material: naive CD4+ T cells from blood. Taken with the paper, the label for cell subset or site translates to: CD45RO-negative CD62L-positive naive CD4 T cells. These receptors were collected from a person between 25 and 70 years old in good health.

The chain uses TRBV30 and TRBJ1-4; TRBD1 might be the D (6 bases). CDR3 length: 15 residues. Trimming cost V 4 bases and J 5 bases, with 17 bases left between them. Per germline, CDR1 GTSNPN and CDR2 SVGIG (reference sequence). CDR3 bases: TGTGCCTGGACCGCGGGGGGCAGGGAGAATGAAAAACTGTTTTTT. The encoded protein is CAWTAGGRENEKLFF.

This chain uses TRBV18 with TRBJ1-1, with TRBD1 identical over 8 bases. The CDR3 has 14 residues. V shed 7 bases and J 6 bases; nucleotides not matched to a gene: 10. CDR1 is KGHSH and CDR2 is LQKENI in the germline V gene. The CDR3 region is CASFIGQGIPEAFF. As DNA, the CDR3 is TGTGCCAGCTTCATCGGACAGGGAATACCTGAAGCTTTCTTT.

The chain has TRBV6-5 and TRBJ2-7, with D hard to call. Per the germline V gene, CDR1 is MNHEY and CDR2 is SVGAGI. Trimming removed 6 bases from V and 5 bases from J, with 11 bases in between. This CDR3 spans 12 amino acids. The CDR3 DNA sequence: TGTGCCAGCAGCCCAGGTTTCCACGAGCAGTACTTC. Amino acid sequence: CASSPGFHEQYF.

The chain recombines TRBV7-2 with TRBJ2-7, with TRBD2 matching over 7 bases. CDR3 length equals 15 residues. Germline loops: CDR1 SGHTA, CDR2 FQGNSA. V shed 2 bases and J 2 bases; nucleotides not matched to a gene: 6. This CDR3 reads CASSLSSGATYEQYF. The CDR3 coding sequence is TGTGCCAGCAGCTTATCGAGCGGGGCAACCTACGAGCAGTACTTC.

The chain recombines TRBV19 with TRBJ1-3; no firm D call. Deletions cut 9 bases from V and 4 bases from J, with 19 bases between. CDR1 and CDR2 from the germline V gene are LNHDA and SQIVND (reference sequence). There are 15 residues in the CDR3. This chain's CDR3 is CASHPRETAGNTIYF. Written as DNA, the CDR3 is TGTGCCAGCCACCCACGGGAGACGGCCGGAAACACCATATATTTT. Full variable domain (missing parts from reference TRBV19 and TRBJ1-3): DGGITQSPKYLFRKEGQNVTLSCEQNLNHDAMYWYRQDPGQGLRLIYYSQIVNDFQKGDIAEGYSVSREKKESFPLTVTSAQKNPTAFYLCASHPRETAGNTIYFGEGSWLTVV.

This sequence joins TRBV14 and TRBJ2-1; D unresolved. V gave up 1 base and J gave up 7 bases, with 11 bases separating them. Germline-derived CDR1 and CDR2 are SGHDN and FVKESK. CDR3 size: 14 residues. The DNA for the CDR3 is TGTGCCAGCAGCCAAGTGCGGTTTTCGAATGAGCAGTTCTTC. Translating gives CASSQVRFSNEQFF.

CDR3 loop: CASSTGTGVDSPLHF. CDR3 in DNA: TGTGCCAGTAGTACCGGGACAGGGGTAGACTCACCCCTCCACTTT. This chain joins TRBV19 and TRBJ1-6; 10 nucleotides match TRBD1. The CDR3 spans 15 residues. V gave up 4 bases and J gave up 10 bases; unmatched junction bases: 7. Looked up from germline, CDR1 is LNHDA and CDR2 is SQIVND (reference sequence).

The V call is TRBV4-2, the J call TRBJ1-4; a weak D match, TRBD1 (5 bases). V lost 1 base and J lost 5, with 14 bases in between. This CDR3 region has 16 residues. Per the germline V gene, CDR1 is LGHNA and CDR2 is YNFKEQ. Here the CDR3 reads CASSQGNGDSNEKLFF. The CDR3, as DNA: TGTGCCAGCAGCCAAGGGAACGGGGACTCGAATGAAAAACTGTTTTTT.

This clone was counted a few times. The chain employs TRBV10-3 and TRBJ1-5, with D possibly TRBD1 on 5 matching bases. V was cut by 3 bases and J by 2 bases, with 5 bases left in between. CDR1 is ENHRY and CDR2 is SYGVKD in the germline V gene. This CDR3 comprises 13 residues. The CDR3 is CAISDRGNQPQHF. The CDR3 DNA sequence: TGTGCCATCAGTGACAGGGGCAATCAGCCCCAGCATTTT.

This clone was detected once. V gene TRBV7-8 combines with J gene TRBJ2-5, with no clear D. The tail of the sequence fits TRBJ2-7 better, so the J call may be wrong. The CDR3 is made up of 14 amino acids. Germline values: CDR1 SGHVS, CDR2 FQNEAQ. CDR3 protein: CASSLGLFSYEQYF. DNA of the CDR3: TGTGCCAGCAGCTTAGGCTTATTCTCCTACGAGCAGTACTTC.

This clone was detected only a few times. The chain recombines TRBV7-2 with TRBJ1-4; D perhaps matches TRBD1 (5 bases). This CDR3 is 13 amino acids long. Trimming removed 4 bases from V and 11 bases from J, with 14 bases in between. Germline-derived CDR1 and CDR2 are SGHTA and FQGNSA. CDR3 nucleotides: TGTGCCAGCAGCTCCCCTGGGGGAGGGAAACTGTTTTTT. This translates into CASSSPGGGKLFF.

V usage is TRBV7-3 and J usage is TRBJ2-7; weak D call: TRBD2 (7 bases). The CDR3 runs 17 residues. Trimming removed 5 bases at V and 1 base at J, with 21 bases between. CDR1 and CDR2 (germline): SGHTA, FQGTGA. The CDR3 DNA follows: TGTGCCAGCAGCCTAGAGGTAGGGGGGGCGAAGTCCTACGAGCAGTACTTC. Residues: CASSLEVGGAKSYEQYF.

The J gene is TRBJ1-1, the V gene TRBV2; D is undetermined. From germline, CDR1 is SNHLY and CDR2 FYNNEI. CDR3 size: 13 residues. The germline V and J ends were trimmed by 4 bases and 0 bases, with 6 bases remaining between them. The CDR3 DNA reads TGTGCCAGCAGTGCTGACATGAACACTGAAGCTTTCTTT. It yields the protein CASSADMNTEAFF. Full variable domain (outside the CDR3, taken from reference TRBV2 and TRBJ1-1): EPEVTQTPSHQVTQMGQEVILRCVPISNHLYFYWYRQILGQKVEFLVSFYNNEISEKSEIFDDQFSVERPDGSNFTLKIRSTKLEDSAMYFCASSADMNTEAFFGQGTRLTVV.